The 32 T cell receptor beta chains given below trace back to one sample, sequenced in a study of T cell repertoires in cytomegalovirus infection. No antigens are known for them. From the reads, TCRdb called clonotypes with MiXCR, one entry per CDR3 protein. This table has roughly 990,000 distinct CDR3 sequences, roughly 30% appearing once. This specimen consisted of cultured CD8+ T cells from PBMCs, obtained from culture after CMV antigen stimulation. The source of these receptors is a human donor in good health (CMV status not recorded). Some clones in this sample may be carry-over from other donors' samples.

The rearrangement uses TRBV6-2 or TRBV6-3 and TRBJ1-5, with 9 bases identical to TRBD1. V lost 0 bases to trimming and J lost 4 bases; unmatched junction nucleotides: 10. There are 18 residues in the CDR3. The germline CDR1 and CDR2 sequences are MNHEY and SVGEGT. This CDR3 reads CASSYSKLDRGRNQPQHF. The CDR3 region has the DNA TGTGCCAGCAGTTACTCGAAATTGGACAGGGGTAGAAATCAGCCCCAGCATTTT.

This clonotype was found once. The chain joins TRBV9 to TRBJ2-7, with TRBD1 as a possible D gene (6 bases). Germline CDR1 reads SGDLS; CDR2 reads YYNGEE. The CDR3 has 13 amino acids. V lost 4 bases to trimming and J lost 3 bases, with 11 bases between them. CDR3 sequence reads: CASSNRDNYEQYF. CDR3 coding DNA: TGTGCCAGCAGCAATCGGGACAACTACGAGCAGTACTTC.

This clonotype has a count of ten or more. The CDR3, as DNA: TGTGCCAGCAGCCCGACAGGTTCCGACTACGAGCAGTACGTC. It encodes CASSPTGSDYEQYV. This chain uses TRBV7-2 with TRBJ2-7; D is possibly TRBD1 (6 bases). The germline V gene has CDR1 SGHTA and CDR2 FQGNSA. Between the trimmed V and J ends, which lost 5 bases and 3 bases, there was a span of 14 bases. CDR3 length equals 14 residues.

This clonotype occurred many times. The chain employs TRBV7-6 and TRBJ2-7; TRBD2 agrees at 12 bases. Germline CDR1 is SGHVS and CDR2 is FNYEAQ. V gave up 5 bases and J gave up 0 bases; unmatched junction bases: 8. The CDR3 has 17 amino acids. The DNA for the CDR3 is TGTGCCAGCAGCGCTAATCGACTAGCGGGGGTCTCCTACGAGCAGTACTTC. Its protein is CASSANRLAGVSYEQYF. Filled out from reference TRBV7-6 and TRBJ2-7, the complete variable domain reads GAGVSQSPRYKVTKRGQDVALRCDPISGHVSLYWYRQALGQGPEFLTYFNYEAQQDKSGLPNDRFSAERPEGSISTLTIQRTEQRDSAMYRCASSANRLAGVSYEQYFGPGTRLTVT.

The V and J genes are TRBV10-3 and TRBJ2-5, with D possibly being TRBD2 (7 bases). CDR1 and CDR2 from the germline V gene are ENHRY and SYGVKD. The CDR3 is made up of 13 amino acids. V shed 6 bases and J shed 5 bases, with 13 bases lying between them. The CDR3, as DNA: TGTGCCATCAGGAGCAAGGGGGGGGAGACCCAGTACTTC. Translation: CAIRSKGGETQYF.

For this clonotype: One end of the junction fails to match germline, which may point to a read error. J is TRBJ2-3 and V is TRBV6-5; 10 nucleotides align to TRBD1. Germline lookup yields CDR1 MNHEY and CDR2 SVGAGI. The length of the CDR3 is 15 residues. The CDR3 DNA follows: TGTCCCAGCAGTTACGGGACAGGGGTTACAGATACGCAGTATTTT. It translates to CPSSYGTGVTDTQYF.

In this sample, this clonotype turned up many times. The chain recombines TRBV7-8 with TRBJ2-3; 8 bases fit TRBD2. Germline V gives CDR1 SGHVS, CDR2 FQNEAQ. With 0 bases clipped from V and 2 bases from J, the junction kept 4 bases outside the gene matches. The CDR3 loop spans 16 amino acids. The CDR3, as DNA: TGTGCCAGCAGCTTAGCGGGCGGGGGGTCCACAGATACGCAGTATTTT. Protein: CASSLAGGGSTDTQYF.

The chain carries TRBV24-1 and TRBJ2-3, with D perhaps matching TRBD1 or TRBD2 (5 bases each). CDR1 is KGHDR, CDR2 SFDVKD, per germline. There are 14 residues in the CDR3. The V and J ends lost 3 bases and 7 bases respectively, with 13 bases between them. The CDR3 is CATSDTGTRHTQYF. The DNA of the CDR3 is TGTGCCACCAGTGATACGGGGACCAGGCATACGCAGTATTTT.

The genes are TRBV6-6 and TRBJ2-7; 10 positions agree with TRBD1. CDR1 is MNHNY, CDR2 SVGAGI, per germline (reference sequence). Unmatched junction bases numbered 8, after V lost 5 bases and J lost 4 bases. This CDR3 contains 15 residues. The CDR3 loop is CASSGPGQGTYEQYV. DNA of the CDR3: TGTGCCAGCAGTGGACCGGGACAGGGGACGTACGAGCAGTACGTC.

This clonotype was counted between two and nine times. The chain carries TRBV20-1 and TRBJ1-2; D gene unclear. Germline CDR1 reads DFQATT; CDR2 reads SNEGSKA (reference sequence). CDR3 size: 14 residues. Trimming took 7 bases from V and 0 from J, leaving 15 bases between them. The CDR3 bases are TGCAGTGTCCCAGAGGCAACAACTAACTATGGCTACACCTTC. Residues: CSVPEATTNYGYTF.

This clonotype was seen only a few times. The chain joins TRBV7-9 to TRBJ1-5; no clear D gene. The V gene's germline CDR1 is SEHNR and CDR2 FQNEAQ (reference sequence). V was pared by 4 bases and J by 7 bases, with 11 bases between. The CDR3 sequence is 13 residues long. Here the CDR3 reads CASSYVAGQPQHF. As DNA, the CDR3 is TGTGCCAGCAGCTACGTCGCCGGACAGCCCCAGCATTTT. Variable domain in full (rest from reference TRBV7-9 and TRBJ1-5): DTGVSQNPRHKITKRGQNVTFRCDPISEHNRLYWYRQTLGQGPEFLTYFQNEAQLEKSRLLSDRFSAERPKGSFSTLEIQRTEQGDSAMYLCASSYVAGQPQHFGDGTRLSIL.

The chain recombines TRBV5-1 with TRBJ2-1; 12 nucleotides match TRBD2. Unmatched junction bases numbered 8, after V lost 0 bases and J lost 4 bases. The CDR3 extends over 18 amino acids. Germline loops: CDR1 SGHRS, CDR2 YFSETQ. The CDR3 spells CASSLGLLAGGLYNEQFF. DNA for the CDR3: TGCGCCAGCAGCTTGGGCCTACTAGCGGGGGGCCTATACAATGAGCAGTTCTTC.

On this clonotype itself: A much bigger clone sits one base away, suggesting this may be a read error. In nucleotides, the CDR3 is TGTGCCAGCAGCCCAATCCCTGGGGACCGAGGGGATGGGCAGTTCTTC. Translated, it gives CASSPIPGDRGDGQFF. The V and J genes are TRBV7-6 and TRBJ2-1; either TRBD1 or TRBD2 may fit D (5 bases each). Germline V gives CDR1 SGHVS, CDR2 FNYEAQ. This CDR3 is 16 amino acids long. Trimming stripped 5 bases from V and 12 bases from J, with 26 bases between.

The rearrangement joins TRBV12-5 to TRBJ2-1; 11 bases map to TRBD1. Germline V gene sequence: CDR1 LGHNT, CDR2 FRNRAP. V lost 2 bases to trimming and J lost 6 bases; unmatched junction nucleotides: 9. The CDR3 runs 17 residues. The CDR3 DNA follows: TGTGCTAGTGGTTTGCCCCCCCGGGACAGGGGGTGCAATGAGCAGTTCTTC. Translating it yields CASGLPPRDRGCNEQFF.

The rearrangement uses TRBV7-3 and TRBJ2-1; D not resolved. V was clipped by 5 bases and J by 8 bases, with 13 bases between them. The germline V gene encodes CDR1 SGHTA and CDR2 FQGTGA. This CDR3 has 13 amino acids. CDR3 region: CASSAELVHEQFF. The CDR3 DNA is TGTGCCAGCAGCGCCGAGCTAGTCCATGAGCAGTTCTTC.

This chain links TRBV7-9 with TRBJ2-3; TRBD2 might be the D (5 bases). Trimming pared 5 bases from V and 5 bases from J, leaving 8 bases between. CDR3 length equals 12 residues. Germline CDR1 SEHNR, CDR2 FQNEAQ (reference sequence). The CDR3 loop reads CASSAEGDTQYF. CDR3 DNA sequence: TGTGCCAGCAGCGCAGAGGGAGATACGCAGTATTTT.

The J gene is TRBJ2-1, the V gene TRBV4-2; possibly TRBD2 for D (5 bases). Germline CDR1 and CDR2: LGHNA and YNFKEQ. V shed 2 bases and J shed 8 bases, with 13 bases lying between them. The CDR3 extends over 14 amino acids. CDR3 nucleotide sequence: TGTGCCAGCAGCCAATACCTTCTAGCAGATGAGCAGTTCTTC. Protein sequence: CASSQYLLADEQFF.

The rearrangement uses TRBV13 and TRBJ2-1, with TRBD2 identical over 11 bases. Trimming at V came to 6 bases and at J to 2 bases, leaving 3 bases not matched to a gene. CDR1 PRHDT and CDR2 FYEKMQ come from the germline V gene (reference sequence). There are 15 residues in the CDR3. The CDR3: CASRSSGGPYNEQFF. DNA of the CDR3: TGTGCCAGCAGGTCTAGCGGGGGGCCCTACAATGAGCAGTTCTTC.

The chain joins TRBV24-1 to TRBJ1-1; 9 bases are a match to TRBD1. Germline CDR1 KGHDR, CDR2 SFDVKD. The V segment lost 10 bases and the J segment 2 bases; nucleotides outside the gene matches: 4. The CDR3 consists of 13 residues. CDR3 sequence (DNA): TGTGCCACGTCACAGGGGGCTAACACTGAAGCTTTCTTT. Its translation is CATSQGANTEAFF.

CDR3 residues: CASSEVLGLLTDTQYF. The DNA for the CDR3 is TGTGCCAGCAGTGAAGTATTAGGGCTATTAACAGATACGCAGTATTTT. The chain links TRBV2 to TRBJ2-3; D is undetermined. Trimming pared 1 base from V and 3 bases from J, leaving 14 bases between. CDR3 length equals 16 residues. Germline CDR1 is SNHLY and CDR2 is FYNNEI.

The chain employs TRBV4-1 and TRBJ1-1; D ambiguous. The CDR3 loop spans 16 amino acids. V was pared by 1 base and J by 7 bases, with 19 bases between. Per the germline V gene, CDR1 is MGHRA and CDR2 is YSYEKL. The CDR3 reads CASSQGAKRQIIEAFF. CDR3 in DNA: TGCGCCAGCAGCCAAGGGGCTAAGAGGCAGATTATTGAAGCTTTCTTT.

J is TRBJ2-7 and V is TRBV20-1; D is unresolved. The CDR3 extends over 13 amino acids. The germline gives CDR1 DFQATT, CDR2 SNEGSKA (reference sequence). The germline V and J ends were trimmed by 1 base and 1 base, with 8 bases remaining between them. This CDR3 reads CSARVARSYEQYF. The CDR3 nucleotides are TGCAGTGCTAGAGTGGCGCGATCCTACGAGCAGTACTTC.

The rearrangement links TRBV6-1 to TRBJ1-3; D is possibly TRBD1 (6 bases). Germline V CDR1 and CDR2: MNHNS, SASEGT. The CDR3 contains 16 residues. V lost 3 bases to trimming and J lost 4 bases, with 16 bases between them. CDR3 DNA sequence: TGTGCCAGCAGTGACCCTCCTGACAGGTTGGGAAACACCATATATTTT. Protein sequence: CASSDPPDRLGNTIYF.

This chain uses TRBV20-1 with TRBJ2-3; the match to TRBD1 covers 11 bases. Trimming took 5 bases from V and 4 from J; bases not matched to a gene: 11. The germline V gene has CDR1 DFQATT and CDR2 SNEGSKA (reference sequence). This CDR3 has 16 amino acids. The DNA of the CDR3 is TGCAGTGCTGGACCCCGGGACAGGGGGGACTCAGATACGCAGTATTTT. The encoded protein is CSAGPRDRGDSDTQYF.

V gene TRBV4-1 combines with J gene TRBJ2-1; 10 bases line up with TRBD2. Germline V gene lookup returns CDR1 MGHRA and CDR2 YSYEKL. This CDR3 has 19 amino acids. The trim removed 4 bases at V and 4 bases at J, leaving 16 bases unmatched. The CDR3 loop is CASSPRGNAASGGYNEQFF. The CDR3, as DNA: TGCGCCAGCAGCCCCCGGGGGAATGCCGCTAGCGGGGGTTACAATGAGCAGTTCTTC.

V gene TRBV5-1 combines with J gene TRBJ2-7, with 8 bases that match TRBD2. Germline loops: CDR1 SGHRS, CDR2 YFSETQ. This CDR3 has 13 residues. The junction had 3 bases not matched to a gene; V was cut back by 2 bases and J by 5 bases. The CDR3 loop is CASSFGLADEQYV. CDR3 nucleotides: TGCGCCAGCAGCTTCGGACTAGCTGACGAGCAGTACGTC.

The chain carries TRBV6-1 and TRBJ1-4; D gene uncertain. The CDR3 is 16 amino acids. Germline CDR1 MNHNS, CDR2 SASEGT. The V end was cut by 0 bases, the J end by 5 bases, with 13 bases between. CDR3 sequence: CASSEAVYSLNEKLFF. The CDR3 nucleotides are TGTGCCAGCAGTGAAGCTGTATACAGCCTAAATGAAAAACTGTTTTTT.

This chain joins TRBV10-3 and TRBJ1-1; TRBD1 matches 7 bases. The CDR3 covers 16 residues. Germline V lookup: CDR1 ENHRY, CDR2 SYGVKD. Trimming removed 6 bases from V and 1 base from J; junction bases left unmatched: 11. The CDR3 region is CAIRRGAGGSNTEAFF. The CDR3 bases are TGTGCCATCAGGAGAGGGGCAGGGGGTTCGAACACTGAAGCTTTCTTT.

In its sample, this clonotype was seen many times. The V call is TRBV7-6, the J call TRBJ2-3; 9 bases line up with TRBD2. V was clipped by 1 base and J by 1 base; unmatched bases: 9. This CDR3 region has 18 residues. Per germline, CDR1 SGHVS and CDR2 FNYEAQ. CDR3 coding DNA: TGTGCCAGCAGCTTAGGGTTAGCGGGGGCCCCCCGCACAGATACGCAGTATTTT. Protein sequence: CASSLGLAGAPRTDTQYF.

This clonotype was observed a few times. This chain joins TRBV19 and TRBJ2-7; 9 bases map to TRBD2. The germline CDR1 and CDR2 sequences are LNHDA and SQIVND (reference sequence). CDR3 size: 14 residues. With V trimmed by 1 base and J by 3 bases, 1 base remained unmatched. CDR3 sequence: CASSIGGGGYEQYF. The DNA for the CDR3 is TGTGCCAGTAGTATAGGCGGGGGGGGCTACGAGCAGTACTTC.

This clonotype turned up a few times. The V call is TRBV7-6, the J call TRBJ2-1, with D unresolved. V lost 3 bases to trimming and J lost 4 bases, with 13 bases between them. The CDR3 spans 15 residues. Germline CDR1 SGHVS, CDR2 FNYEAQ. CDR3 loop: CASSFSVSGYNEQFF. The CDR3 bases are TGTGCCAGCAGCTTCTCGGTGTCGGGTTACAATGAGCAGTTCTTC.

This clonotype was counted only a few times. This chain links TRBV27 with TRBJ2-7; D perhaps matches TRBD1 (6 bases). Trimming pared 5 bases from V and 5 bases from J, leaving 19 bases between. The CDR3 totals 15 residues. Germline CDR1 MNHEY, CDR2 SMNVEV (reference sequence). In DNA form, the CDR3 reads TGTGCCAGCAGTATGATTCCTACAGGGTCCCACGAGCAGTACGTC. It translates to CASSMIPTGSHEQYV.